This T cell receptor (beta chain) was sequenced in a study of early stage breast cancer tumors. The overall study: Most invasive tumors, twelve of 16, were ER+/PR+/HER2-. The ER+/PR+/HER2- tumors included seven or eight ductal and a few lobular carcinomas. Each sample averaged around 10-fold read coverage.

Using immunoSEQ multiplex PCR, the repertoire was profiled, and TCRdb retains in-frame clones only, with some absent. The repertoire holds some 58,000 clones, with roughly 80% as singletons. CDR1 LNHDA and CDR2 SQIVND come from the germline V gene (reference sequence). CDR3 length: 18 amino acids. Trimming took 6 bases from V and 4 from J, leaving 25 bases between them. Regarding the study as a whole: Tumors had roughly 2.4-fold higher T cell density and higher clonality than adjacent normal breast tissue.

To note about this clone: Its antigen is not known.

The sample consisted of blood. The rearrangement uses TRBV19 and TRBJ1-5; TRBD1 is a possible D gene (6 bases). The clonotype comes from a person in their twenties or thirties with breast cancer. CDR3 nucleotides: TGTGCCAGTAGGGGGGCCCGCGGTTTTCAGGTTGTGAATCAGCCCCAGCATTTT. It translates to CASRGARGFQVVNQPQHF.